This T cell receptor (beta chain) is drawn from a study of T cell responses to AZD1222 COVID-19 vaccine. General study points: CD4 TCRs linked to vaccination spanned spike, dominating at 160-218 and 743-854. The donor cohort was predominantly white British with a female majority, and clonal diversity may have been underestimated. All repertoire sampling was performed exclusively after the peak T cell response. AZD1222 recipients seropositive at baseline numbered only six or seven.

This clone was seen only once. As yet, its antigen is unknown. Deletions cut 1 base from V and 1 base from J, with 19 bases between. Germline assignment: CDR1 SEHNR and CDR2 FQNEAQ (reference sequence). This CDR3 comprises 18 residues. TCRdb's copy holds only in-frame clones and misses some; the assay was immunoSEQ multiplex PCR. The repertoire consists of around 160,000 clones, with 75% to 95% occurring once and the leading ten covering 1.1% to 1.5%. Sequenced material: peripheral blood, taken on day 0 of AZD1222 vaccination. This rearrangement joins TRBV7-9 to TRBJ1-1; a possible D gene is TRBD1 (5 bases). The receptor's source is an adult in good health. As DNA, the CDR3 is TGTGCCAGCAGCTTAGTGGCAGGTCCAGGGTATACGAACACTGAAGCTTTCTTT. It specifies CASSLVAGPGYTNTEAFF.